A selection of T cell receptor beta chains follows, all from one sample in a study of blood T cells in healthy people across ages. TCRdb re-called the 5' RACE reads through MiXCR, storing one row per CDR3 protein. The sample has 600,000 to 800,000 distinct CDR3 sequences, approximately 52% seen once. Material for sequencing was blood. These receptors all stem from a woman aged 80 or older in good health. Each CDR3 is given with its conserved first and last residue. The D gene is left open where the match is weak. The size field is filled for only some rows; it gives once, few, many or a size class.

d_gene: -
j_gene: TRBJ2-7
v_gene: TRBV4-3
abundance: -
CDR3aa: CASSQDRNSLSGEQYF
CDR3nt: TGCGCCAGCAGCCAAGATCGGAACAGTTTGTCGGGTGAGCAGTACTTC

d_gene: TRBD2
j_gene: TRBJ2-3
v_gene: TRBV7-9
abundance: many
CDR3aa: CASSFRVAGVRSSTDTQYF
CDR3nt: TGTGCCAGCAGTTTCCGAGTAGCGGGGGTCCGTTCTAGCACAGATACGCAGTATTTT

d_gene: -
j_gene: TRBJ2-3
v_gene: TRBV2
abundance: -
CDR3aa: CASRKWGGTDTQYF
CDR3nt: TGTGCCAGCAGAAAATGGGGTGGCACAGATACGCAGTATTTT

d_gene: -
j_gene: TRBJ1-1
v_gene: TRBV7-9
abundance: -
CDR3aa: CASSFTGESTEAFF
CDR3nt: TGTGCCAGCAGCTTCACGGGCGAGTCCACTGAAGCTTTCTTT

d_gene: -
j_gene: TRBJ2-7
v_gene: TRBV9
abundance: -
CDR3aa: CASSVGIPTYEQYF
CDR3nt: TGTGCCAGCAGCGTGGGGATACCTACCTACGAGCAGTACTTC

d_gene: -
j_gene: TRBJ2-7
v_gene: TRBV29-1
abundance: -
CDR3aa: CSILQDLISYEQYF
CDR3nt: TGCAGCATTCTACAGGACCTAATCTCCTACGAGCAGTACTTC

d_gene: TRBD2
j_gene: TRBJ2-4
v_gene: TRBV12-3/TRBV12-4
abundance: -
CDR3aa: CASTPGRGGENIQYF
CDR3nt: TGTGCCAGCACCCCTGGGCGGGGGGGCGAAAACATTCAGTACTTC

d_gene: TRBD1
j_gene: TRBJ1-6
v_gene: TRBV9
abundance: many
CDR3aa: CASSFLPGTENSPLHF
CDR3nt: TGTGCCAGCAGCTTCCTCCCCGGGACAGAGAATTCACCCCTCCACTTT

d_gene: TRBD2
j_gene: TRBJ2-5
v_gene: TRBV29-1
abundance: many
CDR3aa: CSVSLAGRQETQYF
CDR3nt: TGCAGCGTTTCCTTAGCGGGTCGCCAAGAGACCCAGTACTTC

d_gene: -
j_gene: TRBJ1-5
v_gene: TRBV6-2/TRBV6-3
abundance: few
CDR3aa: CASSPHRDSNQPQHF
CDR3nt: TGTGCCAGCAGTCCTCACAGGGATAGCAATCAGCCCCAGCATTTT

d_gene: -
j_gene: TRBJ1-2
v_gene: TRBV6-1
abundance: few
CDR3aa: CASSGDVYGYTF
CDR3nt: TGTGCCAGCAGTGGGGACGTCTATGGCTACACCTTC

d_gene: -
j_gene: TRBJ2-3
v_gene: TRBV10-2
abundance: many
CDR3aa: CASRSGASEPDTQYF
CDR3nt: TGCGCCAGCAGGAGTGGGGCCTCGGAACCAGATACGCAGTATTTT

d_gene: -
j_gene: TRBJ2-1
v_gene: TRBV7-8
abundance: -
CDR3aa: CASSVTQRDDEQFF
CDR3nt: TGTGCCAGCAGCGTAACCCAAAGGGACGATGAGCAGTTCTTC

d_gene: -
j_gene: TRBJ1-2
v_gene: TRBV10-3
abundance: many
CDR3aa: CAISDVGGAYGYTF
CDR3nt: TGTGCCATCAGTGATGTGGGGGGGGCCTATGGCTACACCTTC

d_gene: TRBD2
j_gene: TRBJ2-6
v_gene: TRBV5-1
abundance: -
CDR3aa: CASSPGGLAGAPGANVLTF
CDR3nt: TGCGCCAGCAGCCCGGGGGGACTAGCGGGAGCCCCTGGGGCCAACGTCCTGACTTTC

d_gene: -
j_gene: TRBJ2-2
v_gene: TRBV27
abundance: many
CDR3aa: CASCLAPNTGELFF
CDR3nt: TGTGCCAGCTGCCTAGCACCGAACACCGGGGAGCTGTTTTTT

d_gene: -
j_gene: TRBJ1-1
v_gene: TRBV14
abundance: -
CDR3aa: CASSQDPYRSGMNTEAFF
CDR3nt: TGTGCCAGCAGCCAAGATCCCTATAGGTCAGGGATGAACACTGAAGCTTTCTTT

d_gene: TRBD1
j_gene: TRBJ2-1
v_gene: TRBV5-1
abundance: many
CDR3aa: CASSSRQGGYNEQFF
CDR3nt: TGCGCCAGCAGCTCCCGACAGGGGGGATACAATGAGCAGTTCTTC

d_gene: TRBD1
j_gene: TRBJ1-4
v_gene: TRBV4-1
abundance: -
CDR3aa: CASSPGGRSEKLFF
CDR3nt: TGCGCCAGCAGCCCAGGGGGGCGGTCTGAAAAACTGTTTTTT

d_gene: TRBD1
j_gene: TRBJ2-2
v_gene: TRBV29-1
abundance: -
CDR3aa: CSVMGQGNTGELFF
CDR3nt: TGCAGCGTTATGGGACAGGGGAACACCGGGGAGCTGTTTTTT